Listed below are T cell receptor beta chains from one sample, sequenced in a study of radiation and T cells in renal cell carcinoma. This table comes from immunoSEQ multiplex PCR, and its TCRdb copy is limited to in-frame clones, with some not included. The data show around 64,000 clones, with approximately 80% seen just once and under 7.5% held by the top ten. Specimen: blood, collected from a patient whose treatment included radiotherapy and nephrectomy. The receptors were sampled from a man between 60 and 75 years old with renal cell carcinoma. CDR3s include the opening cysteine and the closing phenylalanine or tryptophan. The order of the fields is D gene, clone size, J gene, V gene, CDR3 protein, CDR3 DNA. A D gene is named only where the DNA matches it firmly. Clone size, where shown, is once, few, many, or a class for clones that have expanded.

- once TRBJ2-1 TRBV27 CASSEENFLGQFF TGTGCCAGCAGTGAAGAAAATTTTTTGGGGCAGTTCTTC
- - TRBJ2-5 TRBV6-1 CASRAAIQETQYF TGTGCCAGCAGAGCGGCCATACAAGAGACCCAGTACTTC
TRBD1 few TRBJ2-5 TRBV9 CASSRVTGRQETQYF TGTGCCAGCAGCCGCGTGACAGGGCGACAAGAGACCCAGTACTTC
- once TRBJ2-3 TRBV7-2 CASSRRVDPSTDAQYF TGTGCCAGCAGCCGGAGGGTGGATCCCTCCACAGATGCGCAGTATTTT
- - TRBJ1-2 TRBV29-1 CSVDPGGGGYTF TGCAGCGTTGACCCGGGTGGGGGCGGCTACACCTTC
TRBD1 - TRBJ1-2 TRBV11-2 CASSFGQAQNYGYTF TGTGCCAGCAGCTTCGGACAGGCGCAAAACTATGGCTACACCTTC
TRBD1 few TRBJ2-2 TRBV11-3 CASSATGVTGELFF TGTGCCAGCAGCGCAACAGGGGTGACCGGGGAGCTGTTTTTT
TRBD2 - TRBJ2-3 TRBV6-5 CASTLAGGPTDTQYF TGTGCCAGCACTTTAGCGGGGGGGCCGACAGATACGCAGTATTTT
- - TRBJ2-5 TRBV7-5 CVRSARDAGDQYF TGTGTCAGAAGCGCCCGGGACGCGGGGGACCAGTACTTC
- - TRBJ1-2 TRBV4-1 CASSQDRGRGGYTF TGCGCCAGCAGCCAAGACAGGGGACGAGGGGGCTACACCTTC
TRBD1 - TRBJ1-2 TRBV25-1 CASSRDSYGYTF TGTGCCAGCAGCCGGGACAGCTATGGCTACACCTTC
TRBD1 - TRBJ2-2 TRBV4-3 CASSQDLTGGNTGELFF TGCGCCAGCAGCCAAGATCTCACAGGGGGGAACACCGGGGAGCTGTTTTTT
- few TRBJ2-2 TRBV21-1 CAIPGTGVTGELFF TGTGCCATCCCTGGGACAGGGGTCACCGGGGAGCTGTTTTTT
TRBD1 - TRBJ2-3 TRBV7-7 CASSPGQESTDTQYF TGTGCCAGCAGCCCGGGACAGGAGAGCACAGATACGCAGTATTTT
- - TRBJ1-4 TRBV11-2 CASSYEGLTNEKLFF TGTGCCAGCAGTTATGAGGGATTAACTAATGAAAAACTGTTTTTT
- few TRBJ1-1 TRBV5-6 CASSFAYGDQNTEAFF TGTGCCAGCAGCTTTGCTTATGGAGACCAGAACACTGAAGCTTTCTTT
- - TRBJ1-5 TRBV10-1 CASSDGNQPQHF TGCGCCAGCAGTGATGGGAATCAGCCCCAGCATTTT
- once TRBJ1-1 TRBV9 CASSRGTGRSTEAFF TGTGCCAGCAGCAGGGGAACGGGAAGGAGCACTGAAGCTTTCTTT
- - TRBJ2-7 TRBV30 CAWSVGYVPYEQYF TGTGCCTGGAGTGTTGGGTACGTCCCCTACGAGCAGTACTTC
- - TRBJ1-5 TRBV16 CASSPGHNQPQHF TGTGCCAGCAGCCCGGGCCACAATCAGCCCCAGCATTTT
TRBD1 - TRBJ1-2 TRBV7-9 CASSLVSTGGSYGYTF TGTGCCAGCAGCTTAGTCTCCACAGGGGGCAGCTATGGCTACACCTTC
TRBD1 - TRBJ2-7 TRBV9 CASSVGTGSGYEQYF TGTGCCAGCAGCGTAGGGACAGGCTCCGGCTACGAGCAGTACTTC
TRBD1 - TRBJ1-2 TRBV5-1 CASSYGQESYGYTF TGCGCCAGCAGCTATGGACAGGAAAGCTATGGCTACACCTTC
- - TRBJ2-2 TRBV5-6 CASSLGLHTGELFF TGTGCCAGCAGCTTGGGACTCCACACCGGGGAGCTGTTTTTT
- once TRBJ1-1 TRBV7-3 CASSLASKAEAFF TGTGCCAGCAGCTTGGCGTCAAAGGCTGAAGCTTTCTTT
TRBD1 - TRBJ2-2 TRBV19 CARGQGGGELFF TGTGCCAGGGGACAGGGCGGTGGGGAGCTGTTTTTT
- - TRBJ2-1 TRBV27 CASSLSLYSYNEQFF TGTGCCAGCAGTTTATCTTTGTACTCCTACAATGAGCAGTTCTTC
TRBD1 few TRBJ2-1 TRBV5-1 CASSSIGTVLSYNEQFF TGCGCCAGCAGCTCGATAGGGACAGTTCTCTCCTACAATGAGCAGTTCTTC
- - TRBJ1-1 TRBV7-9 CASSVGRVTEAFF TGTGCCAGCAGCGTTGGGAGGGTCACTGAAGCTTTCTTT
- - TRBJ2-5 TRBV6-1 CASSEAPGGTETQYF TGTGCCAGCAGTGAAGCGCCGGGGGGCACAGAGACCCAGTACTTC
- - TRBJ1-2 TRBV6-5 CASSDGGGYTF TGTGCCAGCAGCGATGGGGGTGGCTACACCTTC
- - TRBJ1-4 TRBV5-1 CASSAGSTNEKLFF TGCGCCAGCAGCGCAGGTTCAACTAATGAAAAACTGTTTTTT
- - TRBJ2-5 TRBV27 CASSERAVETQYF TGTGCCAGCAGTGAAAGGGCGGTAGAGACCCAGTACTTC
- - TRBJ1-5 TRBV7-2 CASSLVAGSGNQPQHF TGTGCCAGCAGCTTAGTCGCAGGTTCGGGCAATCAGCCCCAGCATTTT
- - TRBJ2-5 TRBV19 CASSIDPDQETQYF TGTGCCAGTAGTATAGATCCTGATCAAGAGACCCAGTACTTC
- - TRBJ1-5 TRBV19 CASSMQGEFDQPQHF TGTGCCAGTAGTATGCAAGGGGAGTTTGATCAGCCCCAGCATTTT
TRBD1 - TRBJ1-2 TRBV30 CARITEGGTAYGYTF TGTGCCCGTATTACCGAGGGGGGGACAGCTTATGGCTACACCTTC
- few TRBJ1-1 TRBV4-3 CASSQPYGPAFF TGCGCCAGCAGCCAACCTTACGGTCCCGCTTTCTTT
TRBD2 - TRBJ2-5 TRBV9 CASSDSGKGRETQYF TGTGCCAGCAGCGATAGCGGGAAGGGGAGAGAGACCCAGTACTTC
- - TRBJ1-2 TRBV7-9 CASSLTSVGGSRGYTF TGTGCCAGCAGCTTAACCTCGGTCGGGGGATCAAGGGGCTACACCTTC
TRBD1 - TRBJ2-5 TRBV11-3 CASSLESIRGETQYF TGTGCCAGCAGCTTAGAGTCTATCAGGGGGGAGACCCAGTACTTC
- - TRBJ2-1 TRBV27 CASSPFRVDEQFF TGTGCCAGCAGTCCCTTCCGTGTGGATGAGCAGTTCTTC
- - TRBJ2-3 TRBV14 CASSRPLVASTDTQYF TGTGCCAGCAGCCGGCCCCTAGTCGCCAGCACAGATACGCAGTATTTT
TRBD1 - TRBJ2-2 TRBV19 CASHDRDDTGELFF TGTGCCAGCCATGACAGGGACGACACCGGGGAGCTGTTTTTT
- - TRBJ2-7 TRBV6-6 CASSEQEEGGEQYF TGTGCCAGCAGTGAGCAGGAGGAGGGCGGCGAGCAGTACTTC
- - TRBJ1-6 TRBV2 CASSELGIASYNSPLHF TGTGCCAGCAGTGAACTGGGGATAGCCTCCTATAATTCACCCCTCCACTTT